This T cell receptor beta chain was captured in a study of blood T cell repertoires in COVID-19. Study context: Acute and convalescent COVID-19 samples came from the United States, Italy and Spain.

Enrollees, about 18 to 89 years old, lived in about two dozen US areas. Grouping used clinical history reported by participants in a survey and questionnaire. Original data processing: Reference gene primer amplification in the assay estimated nucleated cell counts. Assay used: immunoSEQ multiplex PCR; TCRdb lists only in-frame clones, some missing. From that table come the V and J calls and clone size; the DNA was used to work out D and trimming. The sample has 130,000 to 150,000 clones; 70% to 90% are singletons. The trim removed 5 bases at V and 4 bases at J, leaving 9 bases unmatched. The CDR3 sequence is 16 residues long. Germline V gene lookup returns CDR1 ENHRY and CDR2 SYGVKD.

The sequenced material came from PBMCs or T cells enriched from blood (not recorded which). The source is a woman aged 25 to 45 with acute COVID-19. The chain links TRBV10-3 to TRBJ2-1, with 9 bases that match TRBD1. CDR3 amino acids: CAISTLGGQGYNEQFF. In DNA, the CDR3 is TGTGCCATCAGTACCCTGGGGGGACAGGGATACAATGAGCAGTTCTTC.